These 6 T cell receptor beta chains were all obtained from the same sample, sequenced in a study of blood T cell repertoires in COVID-19. Repertoires were generated with immunoSEQ multiplex PCR, while TCRdb's copy carries only in-frame clones and drops some. The sample shows 95,000 to 150,000 clones, approximately 80% of them seen only once. Sequenced: peripheral blood. These receptors all come from an elderly woman with acute or convalescent COVID-19.

The J gene is TRBJ1-1, the V gene TRBV6-2 or TRBV6-3; 7 positions agree with TRBD1. The germline V gene encodes CDR1 MNHEY and CDR2 SVGEGT. The CDR3 length is 16 residues. The V and J ends lost 0 bases and 3 bases, in that order; junction bases with no gene match: 7. For the CDR3, the DNA is TGTGCCAGCAGTTACTCGAGTAGCCAGGGGGACACTGAAGCTTTCTTT. Protein product: CASSYSSSQGDTEAFF.

The chain couples TRBV7-2 to TRBJ2-5; D uncertain. The CDR3 spans 15 residues. V was trimmed by 5 bases and J by 2 bases, leaving 15 bases between them. Germline CDR1 is SGHTA and CDR2 is FQGNSA. CDR3 amino acids: CASSPRRPGQETQYF. The CDR3 bases are TGTGCCAGCAGCCCAAGACGGCCAGGTCAAGAGACCCAGTACTTC.

This clone was counted between two and nine times. The chain couples TRBV7-3 to TRBJ2-1, with D perhaps TRBD1 (5 bases). The germline V gene encodes CDR1 SGHTA and CDR2 FQGTGA. The CDR3 has 13 amino acids. V was pared by 4 bases and J by 9 bases, with 13 bases between. The CDR3 region has the DNA TGTGCCAGCAGCTCTCCACAGGCGGCTGAGCAGTTCTTC. This encodes CASSSPQAAEQFF.

The gene calls are TRBV9 and TRBJ1-2, with TRBD1 identical over 8 bases. Germline loops: CDR1 SGDLS, CDR2 YYNGEE. The CDR3 sequence is 15 residues long. J gave up 1 base and V 0 bases, and 2 bases lay outside the gene matches. The CDR3 reads CASSVDTGGNYGYTF. The CDR3 DNA reads as TGTGCCAGCAGCGTAGATACAGGGGGTAACTATGGCTACACCTTC.

The rearrangement uses TRBV7-9 and TRBJ2-7; D gene unclear. Germline CDR1 and CDR2: SEHNR and FQNEAQ (reference sequence). The CDR3 is 13 amino acids. V was shortened by 1 base and J by 6 bases, with 10 bases between the two germline ends. CDR3 in amino acids: CASSLGNGGEQYF. The CDR3 DNA follows: TGTGCCAGCAGCTTAGGGAATGGCGGCGAGCAGTACTTC.

The rearrangement uses TRBV5-1 and TRBJ1-1, with a possible D match to TRBD1 (5 bases). Per germline, CDR1 SGHRS and CDR2 YFSETQ. V was shortened by 3 bases and J by 1 base, with 10 bases between the two germline ends. The length of the CDR3 is 14 residues. CDR3 coding DNA: TGCGCCAGCAGCTCGCTGACAGCGAACACTGAAGCTTTCTTT. It encodes CASSSLTANTEAFF.